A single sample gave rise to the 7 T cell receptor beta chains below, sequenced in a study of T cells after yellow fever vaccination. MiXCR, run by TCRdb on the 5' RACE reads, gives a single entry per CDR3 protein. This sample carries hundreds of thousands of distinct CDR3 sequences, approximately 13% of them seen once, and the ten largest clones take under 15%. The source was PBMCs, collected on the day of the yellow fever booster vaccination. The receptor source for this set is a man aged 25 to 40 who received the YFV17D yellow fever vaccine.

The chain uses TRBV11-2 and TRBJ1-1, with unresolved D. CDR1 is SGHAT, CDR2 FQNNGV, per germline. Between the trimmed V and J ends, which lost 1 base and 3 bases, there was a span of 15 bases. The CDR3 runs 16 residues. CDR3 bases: TGTGCCAGCAGCTTAGTAGCATTCCAAGGCGACACTGAAGCTTTCTTT. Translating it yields CASSLVAFQGDTEAFF. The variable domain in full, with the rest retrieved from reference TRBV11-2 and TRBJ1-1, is EAGVAQSPRYKIIEKRQSVAFWCNPISGHATLYWYQQILGQGPKLLIQFQNNGVVDDSQLPKDRFSAERLKGVDSTLKIQPAKLEDSAVYLCASSLVAFQGDTEAFFGQGTRLTVV.

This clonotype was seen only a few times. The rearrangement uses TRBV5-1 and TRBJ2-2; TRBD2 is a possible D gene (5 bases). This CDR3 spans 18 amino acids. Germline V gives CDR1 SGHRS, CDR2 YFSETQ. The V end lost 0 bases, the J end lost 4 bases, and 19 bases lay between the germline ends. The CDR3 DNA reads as TGCGCCAGCAGCTTGGGACCGGGTCGAGGGTATGGCACCGGGGAGCTGTTTTTT. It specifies CASSLGPGRGYGTGELFF.

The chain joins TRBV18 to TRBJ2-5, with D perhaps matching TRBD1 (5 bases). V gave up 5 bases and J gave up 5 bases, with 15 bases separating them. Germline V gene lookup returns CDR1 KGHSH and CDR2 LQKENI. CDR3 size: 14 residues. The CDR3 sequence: CASSGAGSRETQYF. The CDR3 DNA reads TGTGCCAGCTCAGGGGCAGGTTCAAGGGAGACCCAGTACTTC. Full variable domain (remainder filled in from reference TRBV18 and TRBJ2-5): NAGVMQNPRHLVRRRGQEARLRCSPMKGHSHVYWYRQLPEEGLKFMVYLQKENIIDESGMPKERFSAEFPKEGPSILRIQQVVRGDSAAYFCASSGAGSRETQYFGPGTRLLVL.

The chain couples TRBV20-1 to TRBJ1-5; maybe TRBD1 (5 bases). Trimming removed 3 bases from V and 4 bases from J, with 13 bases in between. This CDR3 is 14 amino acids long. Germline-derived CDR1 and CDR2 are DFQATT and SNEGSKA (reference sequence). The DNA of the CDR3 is TGCAGTGCTAGCTTAGGGGTTCGAAATCAGCCCCAGCATTTT. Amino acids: CSASLGVRNQPQHF.

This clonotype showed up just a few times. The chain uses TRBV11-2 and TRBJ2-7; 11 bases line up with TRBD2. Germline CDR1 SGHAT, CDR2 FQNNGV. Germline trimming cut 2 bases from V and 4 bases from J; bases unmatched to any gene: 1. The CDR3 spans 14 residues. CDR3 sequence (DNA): TGTGCCAGCAGCTTAACTAGCGGGAGATACGAGCAGTACTTC. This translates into CASSLTSGRYEQYF. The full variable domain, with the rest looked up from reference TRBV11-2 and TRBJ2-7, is EAGVAQSPRYKIIEKRQSVAFWCNPISGHATLYWYQQILGQGPKLLIQFQNNGVVDDSQLPKDRFSAERLKGVDSTLKIQPAKLEDSAVYLCASSLTSGRYEQYFGPGTRLTVT.

The CDR3 loop reads CASSFGINTIYF. For the CDR3, the DNA is TGTGCCAGCAGTTTTGGTATCAACACCATATATTTT. The V and J genes are TRBV12-3 or TRBV12-4 and TRBJ1-3; unclear D gene. This CDR3 has 12 amino acids. V was cut by 3 bases and J by 7 bases, with 7 bases left in between.

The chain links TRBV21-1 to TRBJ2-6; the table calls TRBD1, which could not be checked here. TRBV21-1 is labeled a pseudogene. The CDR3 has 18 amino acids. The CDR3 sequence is CASSKTVYRRTGANVLTF. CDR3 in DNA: TGTGCCAGCAGCAAAACGGTATACAGGCGCACTGGGGCCAACGTCCTGACTTTC.